These 12 T cell receptor beta chains share one sample of origin, sequenced in a study of blood T cell repertoires in COVID-19. Clones were sequenced by immunoSEQ multiplex PCR, and TCRdb holds only the in-frame ones, with some missing. The data hold 55,000 to 75,000 clones, with over 65% observed a single time. The sample taken for sequencing was peripheral blood. The source is a woman in her 70s with acute or convalescent COVID-19.

This sequence joins TRBV5-5 and TRBJ1-2, with a weak D call TRBD1 (6 bases). The V end lost 1 base, the J end lost 4 bases, and 8 bases lay between the germline ends. Per germline, CDR1 SGHKS and CDR2 YYEKEE (reference sequence). The CDR3 loop spans 13 amino acids. The CDR3 DNA follows: TGTGCCAGCAGCTTGACAGGGACCTATGGCTACACCTTC. Translating it yields CASSLTGTYGYTF.

This clone has just one count. The rearrangement joins TRBV4-2 to TRBJ2-1; 10 bases are a match to TRBD2. The junction had 6 bases not matched to a gene; V was cut back by 2 bases and J by 5 bases. The CDR3 loop spans 16 amino acids. CDR1 is LGHNA, CDR2 YNFKEQ, per germline. The CDR3: CASSQSSGRPNNEQFF. DNA of the CDR3: TGTGCCAGCAGCCAAAGTAGCGGGAGGCCTAACAATGAGCAGTTCTTC.

The J gene is TRBJ1-6, the V gene TRBV5-8; no firm D call. Germline CDR1 and CDR2: SGHTS and YDEGEE. CDR3 length: 15 residues. Deletions cut 4 bases from V and 3 bases from J, with 11 bases between. CDR3: CASSSQVFYNSPLHF. For the CDR3, the DNA is TGTGCCAGCAGCAGCCAGGTTTTCTATAATTCACCCCTCCACTTT. The full variable domain, rest sourced from reference TRBV5-8 and TRBJ1-6, is EAGVTQSPTHLIKTRGQQATLRCSPISGHTSVYWYQQALGLGLQFLLWYDEGEERNRGNFPPRFSGRQFPNYSSELNVNALELEDSALYLCASSSQVFYNSPLHFGNGTRLTVT.

This chain joins TRBV28 and TRBJ2-1, with D hard to call. Trimming took 6 bases from V and 1 from J, leaving 10 bases between them. Germline assignment: CDR1 MDHEN and CDR2 SYDVKM. The CDR3 has 14 residues. The CDR3 loop reads CASRESPSYNEQFF. CDR3 coding DNA: TGTGCCAGCAGGGAGTCCCCTTCCTACAATGAGCAGTTCTTC.

The chain has TRBV7-2 and TRBJ2-3, with 9 bases fitting TRBD1. The CDR3 has 14 amino acids. Unmatched junction bases numbered 4, after V lost 7 bases and J lost 2 bases. Germline CDR1 and CDR2: SGHTA and FQGNSA. CDR3 region: CASTRDRATDTQYF. DNA of the CDR3: TGTGCCAGCACCCGGGACAGGGCCACAGATACGCAGTATTTT.

There are a few counts of this clone. The chain couples TRBV5-1 to TRBJ1-2; 10 nucleotides match TRBD1. J was trimmed by 4 bases and V by 4 bases; bases with no gene match: 7. Germline loops: CDR1 SGHRS, CDR2 YFSETQ. The CDR3 runs to 15 residues. Written as DNA, the CDR3 is TGCGCCAGCAGCGCCGGACAGGGGGTGGGCTATGGCTACACCTTC. Translated: CASSAGQGVGYGYTF.

The chain employs TRBV19 and TRBJ1-2; TRBD1 matches at 9 bases. Trimming at V came to 3 bases and at J to 7 bases, leaving 3 bases not matched to a gene. Germline CDR1 and CDR2: LNHDA and SQIVND (reference sequence). This CDR3 is built from 13 residues. The CDR3 sequence is CASSIRTGVGYTF. CDR3 sequence (DNA): TGTGCCAGTAGTATCCGGACAGGGGTTGGCTACACCTTC.

The rearrangement joins TRBV5-1 to TRBJ1-5; the match to TRBD1 covers 7 bases. The germline gives CDR1 SGHRS, CDR2 YFSETQ. The CDR3 length is 15 residues. The J segment lost 3 bases and the V segment lost 4 bases, leaving 7 bases of the junction unmatched. The CDR3 DNA follows: TGCGCCAGCAGCCCCCGGGACAGTTACAATCAGCCCCAGCATTTT. Encoded protein: CASSPRDSYNQPQHF.

This rearrangement joins TRBV28 to TRBJ1-5; D gene uncertain. This CDR3 spans 14 amino acids. Trimming removed 3 bases from V and 3 bases from J, with 9 bases in between. Germline values: CDR1 MDHEN, CDR2 SYDVKM. CDR3 sequence (DNA): TGTGCCAGCAGTTTGTCAGGAATCAATCAGCCCCAGCATTTT. Its protein is CASSLSGINQPQHF.

The V call is TRBV9, the J call TRBJ2-1, with D possibly being TRBD2 (6 bases). CDR1 is SGDLS and CDR2 is YYNGEE in the germline V gene. V gave up 0 bases and J gave up 4 bases, with 11 bases separating them. The CDR3 spans 15 residues. DNA of the CDR3: TGTGCCAGCAGCGTAGGTGCGGGATGGTACAATGAGCAGTTCTTC. It yields the protein CASSVGAGWYNEQFF.

Only one count was recorded for this clone. The V and J genes are TRBV20-1 and TRBJ2-2; weak D call: TRBD1 (5 bases). Germline values: CDR1 DFQATT, CDR2 SNEGSKA (reference sequence). The CDR3 sequence is 11 residues long. Trimming left V 3 bases short and J 17 bases short, with 16 bases between. The CDR3 sequence is CSASLGTGSFF. The CDR3 nucleotides read TGCAGTGCTAGTTTAGGAACAGGAAGTTTTTTT.

This sequence joins TRBV10-1 and TRBJ1-2; D unclear. The CDR3 spans 13 residues. V lost 3 bases to trimming and J lost 0 bases, with 5 bases between them. From germline, CDR1 is WNHNN and CDR2 SYGVQD (reference sequence). DNA for the CDR3: TGCGCCAGCAGTGAATACACTAACTATGGCTACACCTTC. Amino acids: CASSEYTNYGYTF.